This T cell receptor (beta chain) was profiled in a study of cytomegalovirus exposure and HLA in healthy donors. Study-level results: Through in vitro validation, three CMV-associated chains were shown to be specific for CMV antigens. Cytomegalovirus status was reportedly diagnosed by the classifier with high sensitivity and specificity.

Assay used: immunoSEQ multiplex PCR; TCRdb lists only in-frame clones, some missing. The sample consists of 120,000 to 150,000 clones, over 80% of them appearing once. While the first cohort had several hundred subjects, the donors belonged to the separate validation cohort of over a hundred subjects. CDR1 and CDR2 from the germline V gene are MNHEY and SVGAGI. The CDR3 has 15 amino acids. Deletions cut 4 bases from V and 2 bases from J, with 11 bases between. Of note for this clone: Its matching antigen is unknown.

The receptor was isolated from a man aged 18 to 29 in good health and CMV-seropositive. Sample: PBMCs. This chain uses TRBV6-5 with TRBJ1-4; D not resolved. This chain's CDR3 is CASSSDRSTNEKLFF. As DNA, the CDR3 is TGTGCCAGCAGTTCCGACCGGAGTACTAATGAAAAACTGTTTTTT.